The 10 T cell receptor beta chains below all came from one sample that was sequenced in a study of Graves' ophthalmopathy and Graves' hyperthyroidism. RNA transcripts were the template, and TCR beta CDR3 regions were amplified from them. HTBI-primed RT-PCR formed the first round, and a multiplex PCR formed the second. Each CDR3 protein gets one entry after TCRdb re-called the multiplex PCR reads with MiXCR. The sample lists about 160,000 distinct CDR3 sequences; around two fifths were seen once. What was sequenced was peripheral blood. These TCRs come from a man in his thirties or forties with Graves' ophthalmopathy.

This chain connects TRBV7-2 to TRBJ2-7; D gene ambiguous. Trimming removed 4 bases from V and 2 bases from J, with 12 bases in between. Germline CDR1 and CDR2: SGHTA and FQGNSA. The CDR3 covers 14 residues. The CDR3 loop is CASSSSQAAYEQYF. The CDR3 coding sequence is TGTGCCAGCAGCTCCTCCCAGGCGGCCTACGAGCAGTACTTC.

This clonotype was recorded many times. V and J are TRBV12-3 or TRBV12-4 and TRBJ1-1; no clear D gene. Trimming stripped 5 bases from V and 0 bases from J, with 7 bases between. The CDR3 runs 13 residues. Written as DNA, the CDR3 is TGTGCCAGCAGTCTGCCCATGAACACTGAAGCTTTCTTT. Its protein is CASSLPMNTEAFF.

This clonotype was found many times. This chain uses TRBV6-1 with TRBJ2-2; D is ambiguous. Trimming stripped 9 bases from V and 4 bases from J, with 3 bases between. There are 10 residues in the CDR3. In germline, CDR1 is MNHNS, CDR2 SASEGT. The CDR3, as DNA: TGTGCCAGGGGCACCGGGGAGCTGTTTTTT. It encodes CARGTGELFF.

This clonotype was counted a few times. The rearrangement uses TRBV12-3 or TRBV12-4 and TRBJ1-6, with no clear D. V lost 1 base, J lost 0 bases, and 7 bases lay in between. The CDR3 totals 16 residues. The CDR3 DNA sequence: TGTGCCAGCAGTTTAGGGAGGGACTCCTATAATTCACCCCTCCACTTT. It specifies CASSLGRDSYNSPLHF.

This clonotype was picked up many times. The chain recombines TRBV24-1 with TRBJ1-2; perhaps TRBD1 as D (5 bases). CDR1 is KGHDR and CDR2 is SFDVKD in the germline V gene. Between the trimmed V and J ends, which lost 9 bases and 3 bases, there was a span of 13 bases. This CDR3 is built from 13 residues. The CDR3: CATGRAGDYGYTF. CDR3 sequence (DNA): TGTGCCACCGGCAGGGCCGGGGACTATGGCTACACCTTC.

This clonotype appeared a few times. The CDR3 sequence: CASSWEREFGETQYF. Here the CDR3 DNA reads TGTGCCAGCAGCTGGGAGCGGGAATTCGGGGAGACCCAGTACTTC. V usage is TRBV7-9 and J usage is TRBJ2-5; 7 bases align to TRBD2. The trim removed 4 bases at V and 5 bases at J, leaving 10 bases unmatched. Germline values: CDR1 SEHNR, CDR2 FQNEAQ (reference sequence). The CDR3 runs 15 residues.

V usage is TRBV2 and J usage is TRBJ1-5, with D possibly TRBD1 on 6 matching bases. Germline V gives CDR1 SNHLY, CDR2 FYNNEI. Trimming cost V 7 bases and J 2 bases, with 12 bases left between them. The CDR3 sequence is 14 residues long. The CDR3 coding sequence is TGTGCCAGCACCAAGGGGGAGGGCAATCAGCCCCAGCATTTT. It translates to CASTKGEGNQPQHF. The complete variable domain, with remaining parts taken from reference TRBV2 and TRBJ1-5, reads EPEVTQTPSHQVTQMGQEVILRCVPISNHLYFYWYRQILGQKVEFLVSFYNNEISEKSEIFDDQFSVERPDGSNFTLKIRSTKLEDSAMYFCASTKGEGNQPQHFGDGTRLSIL.

The table lists this clonotype with many counts. The chain is built from TRBV6-5 and TRBJ2-2, with 10 positions matching TRBD2. The CDR3 totals 16 residues. Germline V gene lookup returns CDR1 MNHEY and CDR2 SVGAGI. The V and J ends lost 4 bases and 3 bases, in that order; junction bases with no gene match: 5. CDR3 bases: TGTGCCAGCAGTTTTAGCGGGAGGTTCGACACCGGGGAGCTGTTTTTT. It translates to CASSFSGRFDTGELFF.

The rearrangement joins TRBV6-2 or TRBV6-3 to TRBJ1-2; D remains unclear. Trimming removed 2 bases at V and 9 bases at J, with 16 bases between. The CDR3 is made up of 14 amino acids. Germline CDR1 is MNHEY and CDR2 is SVGEGT. CDR3: CASSYLSQGYRYTF. The CDR3 nucleotides read TGTGCCAGCAGTTACCTATCTCAAGGGTATCGCTACACCTTC.

The genes are TRBV28 and TRBJ1-2; maybe TRBD1 (5 bases). The germline gives CDR1 MDHEN, CDR2 SYDVKM. Trimming removed 7 bases at V and 8 bases at J, with 11 bases between. The CDR3 totals 11 residues. CDR3: CASNRQSGYTF. The DNA for the CDR3 is TGTGCCAGCAATCGACAGTCCGGCTACACCTTC.